Shown below are 24 T cell receptor beta chains from a single sample sequenced in a study of OX40 agonist ivuxolimab in advanced cancers. Measured with immunoSEQ multiplex PCR; TCRdb has only the in-frame clones, and not every one. The sample yields about 12,000 clones, approximately 80% seen once. This sample comprised CD4+ or CD8+ T cells sorted from blood, obtained in a trial of the OX40 agonist ivuxolimab. These receptors came from an adult with an advanced solid tumor such as melanoma, head and neck, liver or kidney cancer.

In its sample, this clone was seen a few times. The chain employs TRBV5-1 and TRBJ2-1; 8 positions match TRBD2. The CDR3 has 19 residues. Germline V gene sequence: CDR1 SGHRS, CDR2 YFSETQ. With 2 bases clipped from V and 0 bases from J, the junction kept 13 bases outside the gene matches. The CDR3 DNA sequence: TGCGCCAGCAGCTTCGCCAAGGGCGGGGGGCCGAGCTCCTACAATGAGCAGTTCTTC. It translates to CASSFAKGGGPSSYNEQFF.

This sequence joins TRBV6-5 and TRBJ2-1; D is uncertain. The V end was cut by 0 bases, the J end by 8 bases, with 5 bases between. There are 12 residues in the CDR3. Germline CDR1 reads MNHEY; CDR2 reads SVGAGI. The CDR3 reads CASSYSQHEQFF. CDR3 sequence (DNA): TGTGCCAGCAGTTACTCTCAGCATGAGCAGTTCTTC.

In its sample, this clone was seen a few times. The V and J genes are TRBV6-4 and TRBJ2-3, with 11 bases that match TRBD2. The CDR3 length is 14 residues. The trim removed 4 bases at V and 5 bases at J, leaving 2 bases unmatched. Germline V gene sequence: CDR1 MRHNA, CDR2 SNTAGT. This chain's CDR3 is CASSVAGGQDTQYF. CDR3 nucleotide sequence: TGTGCCAGCAGTGTAGCGGGGGGGCAAGATACGCAGTATTTT.

V and J are TRBV4-1 and TRBJ1-1; 8 bases are shared with TRBD1. CDR1 and CDR2 from the germline V gene are MGHRA and YSYEKL. The CDR3 spans 15 residues. V lost 0 bases, J lost 5 bases, and 5 bases stayed unmatched. For the CDR3, the DNA is TGCGCCAGCAGCCAAGATATTGGACAGGGAACTGAAGCTTTCTTT. Translated: CASSQDIGQGTEAFF.

The table lists this clone with a count of one. The rearrangement links TRBV23-1 to TRBJ2-5; 9 bases are shared with TRBD1. TRBV23-1 is marked as an open reading frame, function uncertain. There are 19 residues in the CDR3. J was trimmed by 1 base and V by 3 bases; bases with no gene match: 15. For the CDR3, the DNA is TGCGCCAGCAGTCATTACCGGGACAGGGAAGAGGGTTGCCAAGAGACCCAGTACTTC. Protein sequence: CASSHYRDREEGCQETQYF.

The chain is built from TRBV4-1 and TRBJ2-1; D tentatively fits TRBD1 or TRBD2 (6 bases each). CDR1 is MGHRA, CDR2 YSYEKL, per germline. There are 18 residues in the CDR3. Trimming cost V 4 bases and J 3 bases, with 22 bases left between them. CDR3 nucleotide sequence: TGCGCCAGCAGCCGTATACAGGGTCCGCCGGGAGACTACAATGAGCAGTTCTTC. Translation gives CASSRIQGPPGDYNEQFF.

The chain couples TRBV5-1 to TRBJ2-7; 7 positions match TRBD1. This CDR3 is built from 16 residues. With 0 bases clipped from V and 1 base from J, the junction kept 7 bases outside the gene matches. CDR1 and CDR2 (germline): SGHRS, YFSETQ. CDR3: CASSLAMGTVSYEQYF. CDR3 coding DNA: TGCGCCAGCAGCTTGGCCATGGGGACAGTTTCCTACGAGCAGTACTTC.

V gene TRBV10-2 combines with J gene TRBJ2-3, with a possible D match to TRBD2 (6 bases). Germline V lookup: CDR1 WSHSY, CDR2 SAAADI. The V end was cut by 6 bases, the J end by 4 bases, with 23 bases between. The CDR3 has 17 amino acids. CDR3 bases: TGCGCCAGCAGGGGGTGGGGGGTCCTTTCCAAGGCAGATACGCAGTATTTT. Translated, it gives CASRGWGVLSKADTQYF.

This clone was counted a single time. The chain links TRBV7-6 to TRBJ1-6; D ambiguous. The ends were cut back, 5 bases at V and 11 bases at J, with 16 bases in the middle. Germline CDR1 reads SGHVS; CDR2 reads FNYEAQ. This CDR3 has 14 residues. Here the CDR3 DNA reads TGTGCCAGCAGCAGAGGAGGCGAGGCGGCACCCCTCCACTTT. It encodes CASSRGGEAAPLHF.

The genes are TRBV27 and TRBJ1-2; the D is unclear. Between the trimmed V and J ends, which lost 4 bases and 8 bases, there was a span of 8 bases. This CDR3 has 11 amino acids. The germline gives CDR1 MNHEY, CDR2 SMNVEV (reference sequence). CDR3 in amino acids: CASSSSGGYTF. CDR3 DNA sequence: TGTGCCAGCAGTTCCTCGGGAGGCTACACCTTC.

The chain links TRBV6-1 to TRBJ1-5; D gene unclear. With 3 bases removed from V and 7 bases from J, the gap between germline ends came to 13 bases. Looked up from germline, CDR1 is MNHNS and CDR2 is SASEGT. The length of the CDR3 is 14 residues. Written as DNA, the CDR3 is TGTGCCAGCAGTGAGAACTCCCCCCACCAGCCCCAGCATTTT. Protein sequence: CASSENSPHQPQHF.

This sequence joins TRBV28 and TRBJ1-1; no reliable D call. Per the germline V gene, CDR1 is MDHEN and CDR2 is SYDVKM. The CDR3 consists of 14 residues. Trimming cost V 4 bases and J 1 base, with 10 bases left between them. For the CDR3, the DNA is TGTGCCAGCAGTTGGTCGGGCGGGAACACTGAAGCTTTCTTT. This gives the protein CASSWSGGNTEAFF.

The genes are TRBV11-3 and TRBJ1-1; TRBD1 might be the D (6 bases). V gave up 3 bases and J gave up 4 bases, with 12 bases separating them. Germline-derived CDR1 and CDR2 are SGHNT and YENEEA. CDR3 size: 14 residues. CDR3 DNA sequence: TGTGCCAGCAGCTTCGCAGGGGAGACCACTGAAGCTTTCTTT. Its translation is CASSFAGETTEAFF.

This chain connects TRBV13 to TRBJ1-2, with D unclear. The CDR3 contains 13 residues. Trimming removed 2 bases at V and 4 bases at J, with 8 bases between. Germline CDR1 is PRHDT and CDR2 is FYEKMQ (reference sequence). DNA for the CDR3: TGTGCCAGCAGCTTAAGGGAATCCTATGGCTACACCTTC. It specifies CASSLRESYGYTF.

The chain carries TRBV7-3 and TRBJ2-3, with D maybe TRBD2 (7 bases). The V gene's germline CDR1 is SGHTA and CDR2 FQGTGA. V was clipped by 5 bases and J by 4 bases, with 16 bases between them. The CDR3 sequence is 15 residues long. CDR3 sequence (DNA): TGTGCCAGCAGCAAACAGAGGGGGGGAGCAGATACGCAGTATTTT. This codes for CASSKQRGGADTQYF. Using reference TRBV7-3 and TRBJ2-3 for the parts outside the CDR3, the full variable domain is GAGVSQTPSNKVTEKGKYVELRCDPISGHTALYWYRQSLGQGPEFLIYFQGTGAADDSGLPNDRFFAVRPEGSVSTLKIQRTERGDSAVYLCASSKQRGGADTQYFGPGTRLTVL.

The chain links TRBV27 to TRBJ1-1; no reliable D call. Trimming left V 5 bases short and J 0 bases short, with 10 bases between. The CDR3 runs 14 residues. Germline V gene data show CDR1 as MNHEY and CDR2 as SMNVEV (reference sequence). For the CDR3, the DNA is TGTGCCAGCAGTCGTGGGTCGGTGAACACTGAAGCTTTCTTT. It encodes CASSRGSVNTEAFF.

The chain joins TRBV4-2 to TRBJ2-6, with 9 positions matching TRBD1. V shed 3 bases and J 3 bases; nucleotides not matched to a gene: 6. The CDR3 consists of 17 residues. Germline CDR1 LGHNA, CDR2 YNFKEQ. The CDR3 DNA sequence: TGTGCCAGCAGCCAGTGGACAGGGGAAGGTGGGGCCAACGTCCTGACTTTC. It specifies CASSQWTGEGGANVLTF.

This chain connects TRBV28 to TRBJ2-5; D remains unclear. The assigned J gene may be wrong: the sequence end matches TRBJ2-7 better. The CDR3 length is 13 residues. Germline CDR1 MDHEN, CDR2 SYDVKM. This CDR3 reads CASSPLDAYEQYF. The CDR3 DNA reads TGTGCCAGCAGTCCCTTGGATGCCTACGAGCAGTACTTC.

The chain couples TRBV7-2 to TRBJ2-3; D gene ambiguous. Trimming cost V 3 bases and J 2 bases, with 15 bases left between them. From germline, CDR1 is SGHTA and CDR2 FQGNSA. The CDR3 loop spans 16 amino acids. The CDR3 DNA follows: TGTGCCAGCAGCTTCCTACCGGGCCAGCACACAGATACGCAGTATTTT. Amino acid sequence: CASSFLPGQHTDTQYF.

The sample holds one count of this clone. The chain uses TRBV7-9 and TRBJ2-5; 10 bases agree with TRBD2. CDR3 length: 13 residues. J gave up 5 bases and V 6 bases, and 3 bases lay outside the gene matches. Looked up from germline, CDR1 is SEHNR and CDR2 is FQNEAQ (reference sequence). The CDR3 loop is CASSPTSGETQYF. The CDR3 DNA sequence: TGTGCCAGCAGTCCGACTAGCGGGGAGACCCAGTACTTC. Full variable domain (rest looked up from reference TRBV7-9 and TRBJ2-5): DTGVSQNPRHKITKRGQNVTFRCDPISEHNRLYWYRQTLGQGPEFLTYFQNEAQLEKSRLLSDRFSAERPKGSFSTLEIQRTEQGDSAMYLCASSPTSGETQYFGPGTRLLVL.

J is TRBJ1-1 and V is TRBV29-1, with D possibly matching TRBD1 (5 bases). Germline V gene lookup returns CDR1 SQVTM and CDR2 ANQGSEA. With 3 bases removed from V and 1 base from J, the gap between germline ends came to 15 bases. This CDR3 is built from 15 residues. The CDR3 region is CSVDIADNPNTEAFF. The CDR3 region has the DNA TGCAGCGTTGACATCGCGGACAACCCGAACACTGAAGCTTTCTTT.

This rearrangement joins TRBV7-9 to TRBJ2-7; TRBD1 agrees at 7 bases. Germline loops: CDR1 SEHNR, CDR2 FQNEAQ (reference sequence). This CDR3 has 15 residues. V lost 2 bases to trimming and J lost 2 bases; unmatched junction nucleotides: 6. In DNA, the CDR3 is TGTGCCAGCAGCTTATGGGTGACAGGGCCCTACGAGCAGTACTTC. This translates into CASSLWVTGPYEQYF.

This clone was detected only once. V gene TRBV15 combines with J gene TRBJ1-1; 7 nucleotides align to TRBD1. V dropped 1 base and J dropped 4; count of bases not matched to a gene: 9. The germline V gene has CDR1 LNHNV and CDR2 YYDKDF (reference sequence). The CDR3 is made up of 16 amino acids. CDR3 amino acids: CATSRGRQGGPTEAFF. CDR3 nucleotides: TGTGCCACCAGCAGAGGCCGGCAGGGGGGCCCCACTGAAGCTTTCTTT. The full variable domain, in which reference TRBV15 and TRBJ1-1 provide the parts outside the CDR3, is DAMVIQNPRYQVTQFGKPVTLSCSQTLNHNVMYWYQQKSSQAPKLLFHYYDKDFNNEADTPDNFQSRRPNTSFCFLDIRSPGLGDTAMYLCATSRGRQGGPTEAFFGQGTRLTVV.

This chain uses TRBV28 with TRBJ1-2; tentatively, D is TRBD1 (5 bases). The CDR3 has 11 residues. The V end was cut by 4 bases, the J end by 8 bases, with 8 bases between. The germline V gene encodes CDR1 MDHEN and CDR2 SYDVKM. CDR3 bases: TGTGCCAGCAGTTATAGGGACGGCTACACCTTC. Amino acid sequence: CASSYRDGYTF.